Following are 17 T cell receptor beta chains from one sample sequenced in a study of vaccination and CD4 T cells after COVID-19. Time point denoted: late sampling 161 to 241 days after vaccination in a few convalescent patients. TCRdb used MiXCR to reprocess the PCR reads, holding one entry per CDR3 protein. Of about 29,000 distinct CDR3 sequences listed, around 50% are singletons. The starting material was CD4+ T cells from blood, obtained about 7 months after SARS-CoV-2 vaccination. Every receptor here comes from a human donor who had recovered from COVID-19.

This clonotype was seen only a few times. This chain connects TRBV27 to TRBJ1-5; D unresolved. Germline values: CDR1 MNHEY, CDR2 SMNVEV (reference sequence). V shed 6 bases and J shed 6 bases, with 21 bases lying between them. CDR3 length equals 16 residues. The CDR3 spells CASRPWARAAPQPQHF. In nucleotides, the CDR3 is TGTGCCAGCAGACCTTGGGCCCGCGCCGCCCCTCAGCCCCAGCATTTT.

The V call is TRBV7-8, the J call TRBJ2-7; 14 bases are a match to TRBD2. J was trimmed by 6 bases and V by 5 bases; bases with no gene match: 3. CDR1 is SGHVS and CDR2 is FQNEAQ in the germline V gene. The CDR3 has 14 residues. The CDR3 here is CASSPGLAGAEQYF. The CDR3 coding sequence is TGTGCCAGCAGCCCGGGACTAGCGGGAGCCGAGCAGTACTTC.

The chain has TRBV7-6 and TRBJ2-3, with 13 bases lining up with TRBD2. The CDR3 runs to 17 residues. V trimming: 3 bases; J trimming: 1 base; junction bases outside the gene matches: 4. Germline CDR1 SGHVS, CDR2 FNYEAQ. The CDR3 sequence is CASSLAGTSGGTDTQYF. The CDR3 DNA sequence: TGTGCCAGCAGCTTGGCCGGGACTAGCGGGGGCACAGATACGCAGTATTTT. Looking up the rest from reference TRBV7-6 and TRBJ2-3 gives the full variable domain: GAGVSQSPRYKVTKRGQDVALRCDPISGHVSLYWYRQALGQGPEFLTYFNYEAQQDKSGLPNDRFSAERPEGSISTLTIQRTEQRDSAMYRCASSLAGTSGGTDTQYFGPGTRLTVL.

The sample holds one count of this clonotype. This rearrangement joins TRBV20-1 to TRBJ2-3, with 9 bases lining up with TRBD2. Germline V gene sequence: CDR1 DFQATT, CDR2 SNEGSKA (reference sequence). J was trimmed by 6 bases and V by 6 bases; bases with no gene match: 13. This CDR3 has 15 residues. CDR3 loop: CSAKRLAGVGDTQYF. DNA for the CDR3: TGCAGTGCCAAACGGTTAGCGGGAGTAGGGGATACGCAGTATTTT.

This clonotype was counted a few times. The chain couples TRBV7-8 to TRBJ1-5; tentative D call: TRBD1 (5 bases). Germline lookup yields CDR1 SGHVS and CDR2 FQNEAQ. With 5 bases removed from V and 7 bases from J, the gap between germline ends came to 21 bases. The CDR3 spans 16 residues. The DNA of the CDR3 is TGTGCCAGCAGCCCAAGGTGGGGGGGGGGAGACCAGCCCCAGCATTTT. Its translation: CASSPRWGGGDQPQHF.

The chain employs TRBV7-2 and TRBJ2-7; 8 nucleotides match TRBD1. The CDR3 consists of 14 residues. CDR1 is SGHTA and CDR2 is FQGNSA in the germline V gene. J lost 3 bases, V lost 3 bases, and 4 bases had no gene match. CDR3 DNA sequence: TGTGCCAGCAGCTTCGGGACAGGTCACTACGAGCAGTACTTC. This translates into CASSFGTGHYEQYF.

V usage is TRBV2 and J usage is TRBJ2-7; TRBD2 matches 11 bases. V shed 6 bases, J shed 5 bases, and the junction held 9 bases outside the gene matches. Germline V lookup: CDR1 SNHLY, CDR2 FYNNEI. This CDR3 contains 15 residues. This CDR3 is CASREHSGRADEQYF. The CDR3 DNA reads as TGTGCCAGCAGGGAACATAGCGGGAGGGCAGACGAGCAGTACTTC. The variable domain in full, completed from reference TRBV2 and TRBJ2-7, reads EPEVTQTPSHQVTQMGQEVILRCVPISNHLYFYWYRQILGQKVEFLVSFYNNEISEKSEIFDDQFSVERPDGSNFTLKIRSTKLEDSAMYFCASREHSGRADEQYFGPGTRLTVT.

This clonotype was recorded a few times. One end of the junction fails to match germline, which may point to a read error. The chain links TRBV20-1 to TRBJ2-1; D is ambiguous. Germline V gives CDR1 DFQATT, CDR2 SNEGSKA (reference sequence). The CDR3 consists of 13 residues. The chain's CDR3 is CSAKQNSDNEQFF. In DNA form, the CDR3 reads TGCAGTGCTAAACAAAACTCCGACAATGAGCAGTTCTTC.

The DNA for the CDR3 is TGCGCCAGCAGCCAAGATTGGACTAGCGGGAGAGGAGGGTTACACGAGCAGTACTTC. This codes for CASSQDWTSGRGGLHEQYF. The chain recombines TRBV4-1 with TRBJ2-7, with 13 bases fitting TRBD2. Looked up from germline, CDR1 is MGHRA and CDR2 is YSYEKL. Trimming at V came to 0 bases and at J to 5 bases, leaving 13 bases not matched to a gene. This CDR3 has 19 residues.

This clonotype was detected only a few times. The chain uses TRBV7-2 and TRBJ2-1, with 10 bases fitting TRBD2. CDR1 and CDR2 (germline): SGHTA, FQGNSA. The CDR3 extends over 15 amino acids. The trim removed 5 bases at V and 8 bases at J, leaving 9 bases unmatched. In DNA, the CDR3 is TGTGCCAGCAGCATACGAGCGGGAGGGCCTGATGAGCAGTTCTTC. Its protein product is CASSIRAGGPDEQFF.

The table lists this clonotype with a count of one. V gene TRBV6-2 or TRBV6-3 combines with J gene TRBJ2-5, with D unclear. CDR1 and CDR2 (germline): MNHEY, SVGEGT. This CDR3 has 18 residues. V was cut by 2 bases and J by 2 bases, with 21 bases left in between. The CDR3 sequence is CASSYGPRLGKIQETQYF. CDR3 coding DNA: TGTGCCAGCAGTTACGGGCCTAGGCTGGGGAAAATACAAGAGACCCAGTACTTC.

With regard to this clonotype: The junction differs from germline at one of its ends, possibly a read error. The chain joins TRBV6-2 or TRBV6-3 to TRBJ1-5; tentatively, D is TRBD1 (5 bases). The CDR3 is 15 residues long. The germline CDR1 and CDR2 sequences are MNHEY and SVGEGT. For the CDR3, the DNA is TGTGCCAGCAGGTACGATGGGACGAGCACTCAGCCCCAGCATTTT. Protein sequence: CASRYDGTSTQPQHF.

As DNA, the CDR3 is TGCAGTGCTAATGGGGGGATAGAGAATTCACCCCTCCACTTT. Translation gives CSANGGIENSPLHF. The chain uses TRBV20-1 and TRBJ1-6; D might be TRBD1 (5 bases). Germline loops: CDR1 DFQATT, CDR2 SNEGSKA (reference sequence). This CDR3 has 14 amino acids. The V end was cut by 4 bases, the J end by 7 bases, with 14 bases between.

The V call is TRBV6-1, the J call TRBJ2-5; TRBD1 matches at 7 bases. The V segment lost 4 bases and the J segment 0 bases; nucleotides outside the gene matches: 14. The CDR3 runs 18 residues. Germline assignment: CDR1 MNHNS and CDR2 SASEGT. Here the CDR3 DNA reads TGTGCCAGCAGTGGAAGGACAGGAATATACCTGTACCAAGAGACCCAGTACTTC. The encoded protein is CASSGRTGIYLYQETQYF.

The sample holds one count of this clonotype. The V gene is TRBV7-8, the J gene TRBJ2-2, with D possibly matching TRBD2 (5 bases). The V gene lost 0 bases and the J gene lost 0 bases, with 11 bases spanning the gap. The CDR3 spans 17 residues. The germline gives CDR1 SGHVS, CDR2 FQNEAQ. The CDR3 DNA is TGTGCCAGCAGCTTAGCGTTAGGGAGTACGAACACCGGGGAGCTGTTTTTT. This sequence encodes CASSLALGSTNTGELFF.

This clonotype was seen only a few times. This chain uses TRBV7-9 with TRBJ1-5; D is uncertain. The germline gives CDR1 SEHNR, CDR2 FQNEAQ (reference sequence). Trimming left V 4 bases short and J 4 bases short, with 8 bases between. The CDR3 contains 13 residues. DNA for the CDR3: TGTGCCAGCAGCTCCGCGGGGAATCAGCCCCAGCATTTT. It specifies CASSSAGNQPQHF.

The rearrangement uses TRBV19 and TRBJ2-1, with a possible D match to TRBD2 (6 bases). Germline CDR1 reads LNHDA; CDR2 reads SQIVND (reference sequence). V lost 8 bases and J 1 base, leaving 15 bases between the germline ends. The CDR3 covers 15 residues. The CDR3 sequence: CASSLRGLSYNEQFF. The CDR3 DNA follows: TGTGCCAGTTCCCTAAGGGGACTTTCCTACAATGAGCAGTTCTTC.